One T cell receptor (beta chain) is described in this entry. The entry originates in a study of blood T cells in healthy people across ages. A second PCR of 7 to 11 cycles used a sample-barcoded 5' primer and a J-beta primer mix. Every molecule of cDNA carried a tag from a template-switch adaptor with 12 random nucleotides. Via MiXCR, TCRdb re-called the 5' RACE reads, giving one row per CDR3 protein. The repertoire holds about 760,000 distinct CDR3 sequences, with around three fifths as singletons. No fewer than 6.5 million PBMCs went into each sample. The sample was blood. The receptor was derived from a man aged 35 to 55 in good health.

CDR3 nucleotide sequence: TGTGCCAGCCGCGAGACGGCACAAGAGACCCAGTACTTC. This codes for CASRETAQETQYF. This chain joins TRBV6-2 or TRBV6-3 and TRBJ2-5; D gene unclear. Germline V gives CDR1 MNHEY, CDR2 SVGEGT. V was clipped by 8 bases and J by 2 bases, with 12 bases between them. The CDR3 is made up of 13 amino acids.